This TCR beta chain was observed in a study of identical twins. Study conclusions and caveats: Surplus twin overlap in beta out-of-frame sequences was less pronounced.

This clonotype was detected a few times. Its antigen is currently unknown. TCRdb reanalysed the 5' RACE reads using MiXCR and keeps one entry per CDR3 protein. The sample lists 240,000 or so distinct CDR3 sequences, roughly 7% occurring once. The ends lost 8 bases at V and 10 bases at J; junction bases unmatched: 12. The CDR3 consists of 14 residues. Germline-derived CDR1 and CDR2 are MDHEN and SYDVKM. This sample was shared with a second study, whose subject was yellow fever vaccine responses in identical twins.

This sequence was found in a woman aged 18-29 years in good health. What was sequenced was memory (CD45RO+) T cells sorted from blood. The rearrangement joins TRBV28 to TRBJ2-1; 9 bases fit TRBD2. The CDR3 region has the DNA TGTGCCAGCCTGCGGGGGGGCGGAGTAGGAGAGCAGTTCTTC. Its protein is CASLRGGGVGEQFF.